This T cell receptor beta chain was captured by sequencing in a study of PD-1 blockade in classical Hodgkin lymphoma. Study-wide results and limits: Newly diagnosed patients were reported to start with lower TCR diversity than healthy donors.

The CDR3 sequence is 16 residues long. CDR1 is SGHTA, CDR2 FQGNSA, per germline. V was trimmed by 4 bases and J by 0 bases, leaving 15 bases between them. Comment on this clone: Antigen unknown.

The time point: cycle 4 day 1 (C4D1), after 6 weeks of nivolumab. Relapses following autologous stem cell transplantation were seen in all patients, with brentuximab vedotin exposure varying. Isolation of CD4+ T cells from thawed PBMCs was performed by magnetic negative selection. Produced via immunoSEQ multiplex PCR; TCRdb's table is partial and in-frame only. Of some 23,000 clones in the sample, 75% to 90% were seen once. This chain links TRBV7-2 with TRBJ1-2, with D perhaps TRBD1 (6 bases). The clonotype was recovered from a human donor with classical Hodgkin lymphoma. The material was CD4+ T cells from blood, obtained before the fourth cycle of nivolumab. The CDR3 DNA sequence: TGTGCCAGCAGCTCTCCTTGGACAGCCTCTAACTATGGCTACACCTTC. Translating gives CASSSPWTASNYGYTF.